The rows below give T cell receptor beta chains drawn from one sample of a study of shared clonotypes between healthy human individuals. Only in-frame clones appear in the TCRdb table, and some are missing; sequencing was by immunoSEQ multiplex PCR. The sample consists of 2 million to 3 million clones, 80% to 95% of them appearing once. Sequencing was done on a sample of naive CD4+ T cells from PBMCs. The receptors originated from a man younger than 35 in good health. Some clones in this sample may be carry-over from other donors' samples. The conserved cysteine and the conserved F or W are not part of the CDR3 here.

j_call v_call cdr3_aa
TRBJ1-1 TRBV11-2 ASSLTWTASTEAF
TRBJ1-6 TRBV4-3 ASSQRGGESPLH
TRBJ2-3 TRBV11-2 ASSLDLTDTQY
TRBJ1-1 TRBV20-1 SATRAF
TRBJ2-6 TRBV10-3 AIADRAGANVLT
TRBJ2-3 TRBV6-5 ASQGTGVADTQY
TRBJ1-2 TRBV2 ASSSGTGNYGYT
TRBJ1-5 TRBV6-6 ASGDRASNQPQH
TRBJ2-6 TRBV6-1 ASSETGSGANVLT
TRBJ1-2 TRBV10-3 AIRGDRNYGYT
TRBJ1-5 TRBV15 ATSGYWERRGQPQH
TRBJ2-1 TRBV4-1 ASSQGAQAGPRDEQF
TRBJ1-2 TRBV18 ASSSDSNYGYT
TRBJ2-5 TRBV5-4 ASSDSSGSKETQY
TRBJ2-7 TRBV4-1 ASSPRTSGNEQY
TRBJ1-1 TRBV5-1 ASSLALRETAF
TRBJ1-1 TRBV4-2 ASSHKQGSDTEAF
TRBJ1-4 TRBV5-1 ASSLEGQGNEKLF
TRBJ2-5 TRBV27 ASSLMGASASQY
TRBJ2-3 TRBV7-9 ASSIGVAGTDTQY
TRBJ1-5 TRBV10-3 AISENNQPQH
TRBJ2-4 TRBV5-7 ASSAERDYQY
TRBJ2-3 TRBV30 ASGASGRGRTQY
TRBJ2-7 TRBV18 ASSPNRVHEQY
TRBJ2-5 TRBV27 ASSLGLAGGETQY
TRBJ2-3 TRBV11-2 ASSFLAGDLTDTQY
TRBJ2-7 TRBV2 ASSEGPAWDRY
TRBJ1-2 TRBV18 ASSTDRVGGYT
TRBJ2-3 TRBV5-1 ASSLESTPDTQY